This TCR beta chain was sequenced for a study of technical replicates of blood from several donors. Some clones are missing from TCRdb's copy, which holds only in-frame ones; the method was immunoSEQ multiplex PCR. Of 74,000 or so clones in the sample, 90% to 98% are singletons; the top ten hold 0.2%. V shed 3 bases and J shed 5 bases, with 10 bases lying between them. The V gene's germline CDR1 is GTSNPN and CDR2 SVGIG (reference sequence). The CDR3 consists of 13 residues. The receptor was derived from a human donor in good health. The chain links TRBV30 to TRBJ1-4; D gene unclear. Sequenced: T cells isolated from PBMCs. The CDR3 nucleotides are TGTGCCTGGAGGAACTCTCCAAATGAAAAACTGTTTTTT. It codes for CAWRNSPNEKLFF.